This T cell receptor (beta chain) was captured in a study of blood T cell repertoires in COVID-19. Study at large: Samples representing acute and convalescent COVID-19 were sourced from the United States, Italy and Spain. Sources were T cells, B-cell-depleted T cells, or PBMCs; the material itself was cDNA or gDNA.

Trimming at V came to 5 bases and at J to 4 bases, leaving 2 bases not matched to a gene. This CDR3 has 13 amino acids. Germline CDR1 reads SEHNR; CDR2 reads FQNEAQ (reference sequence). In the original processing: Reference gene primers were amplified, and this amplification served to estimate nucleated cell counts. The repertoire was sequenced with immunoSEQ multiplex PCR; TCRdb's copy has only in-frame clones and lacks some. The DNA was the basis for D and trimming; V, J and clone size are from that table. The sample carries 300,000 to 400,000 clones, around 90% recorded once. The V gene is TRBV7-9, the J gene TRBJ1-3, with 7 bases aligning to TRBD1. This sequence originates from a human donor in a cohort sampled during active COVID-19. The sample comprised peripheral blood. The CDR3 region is CASSQDRGNTIYF. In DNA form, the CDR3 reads TGTGCCAGCAGCCAGGACAGGGGAAACACCATATATTTT.